The table lists the clone carrying this T cell receptor (beta chain) with many counts. This specimen comes from a study of T-cell memory formation after mild COVID-19. TCRdb used MiXCR to reprocess the 5' RACE reads, holding one entry per CDR3 protein. Found here are more than 250,000 distinct CDR3 sequences, over 15% of them singletons; the top ten hold approximately 22%. Per the germline V gene, CDR1 is SGHAT and CDR2 is FQNNGV. The CDR3 has 12 amino acids. V lost 3 bases to trimming and J lost 4 bases, with 5 bases between them. The TCR originated in a man between 18 and 29 years old who had mild COVID-19 (a few samples of this study predate the infection). Cell type and time point are not known. This rearrangement joins TRBV11-2 to TRBJ2-3; D is undetermined. The sample taken for sequencing was PBMCs or a T cell subset sorted from them (not recorded which). CDR3 DNA: TGTGCCAGCAGCTTTCTCGCAGATACGCAGTATTTT. This gives the protein CASSFLADTQYF.